These 15 T cell receptor beta chains were sequenced from one sample in a study of T-cell memory formation after mild COVID-19. TCRdb processed the 5' RACE reads anew with MiXCR; each CDR3 protein has one entry. This sample carries a few hundred thousand distinct CDR3 sequences, around 15% of them seen once, and the ten largest clones take less than 30%. Material: PBMCs or a T cell subset sorted from them (not recorded which). The receptors shown here come from a man aged 18 to 29 who had mild COVID-19 (a few samples of this study predate the infection). Cell type and time point are not known.

The chain recombines TRBV12-3 or TRBV12-4 with TRBJ2-1, with 10 bases lining up with TRBD2. This CDR3 region has 13 residues. The trim removed 7 bases at V and 7 bases at J, leaving 4 bases unmatched. The CDR3 region is CASTTSGENEQFF. Written as DNA, the CDR3 is TGTGCCAGCACCACTAGCGGGGAAAATGAGCAGTTCTTC.

The chain links TRBV29-1 to TRBJ1-2; perhaps TRBD1 as D (6 bases). The CDR3 totals 11 residues. CDR1 is SQVTM and CDR2 is ANQGSEA in the germline V gene. The ends were cut back, 5 bases at V and 7 bases at J, with 11 bases in the middle. This CDR3 is CSVRRGAGYTF. Written as DNA, the CDR3 is TGCAGCGTTCGTCGGGGGGCTGGCTACACCTTC.

This clonotype occurred many times. The chain carries TRBV12-3 or TRBV12-4 and TRBJ2-1; 9 bases are shared with TRBD2. This CDR3 contains 15 residues. V lost 5 bases, J lost 3 bases, and 5 bases stayed unmatched. The chain's CDR3 is CASSDSGGYYNEQFF. Here the CDR3 DNA reads TGTGCCAGCAGTGATAGCGGGGGTTACTACAATGAGCAGTTCTTC.

This clonotype was seen at least ten times. The chain recombines TRBV7-2 with TRBJ2-3, with D unclear. There are 15 residues in the CDR3. Per germline, CDR1 SGHTA and CDR2 FQGNSA. V lost 1 base and J lost 0, with 8 bases in between. The CDR3 sequence is CASSLEGPSTDTQYF. CDR3 DNA sequence: TGTGCCAGCAGCTTAGAGGGCCCGAGCACAGATACGCAGTATTTT.

The chain employs TRBV10-3 and TRBJ1-1; TRBD1 might be the D (6 bases). CDR1 is ENHRY, CDR2 SYGVKD, per germline. V was shortened by 1 base and J by 5 bases, with 14 bases between the two germline ends. CDR3 size: 15 residues. The CDR3 spells CAISEFTGGQTEAFF. CDR3 DNA sequence: TGTGCCATCAGTGAGTTCACCGGGGGGCAGACTGAAGCTTTCTTT.

This clonotype has only a few counts. The DNA of the CDR3 is TGTGCCAGCTCGACCCGAACAGGCGAGGAGTCCTACGAGCAGTACTTC. Amino acids: CASSTRTGEESYEQYF. The V call is TRBV18, the J call TRBJ2-7; a possible D gene is TRBD1 (5 bases). The CDR3 runs 16 residues. CDR1 and CDR2 from the germline V gene are KGHSH and LQKENI. Deletions cut 6 bases from V and 1 base from J, with 19 bases between.

The chain recombines TRBV20-1 with TRBJ1-4; D might be TRBD1 (6 bases). There are 15 residues in the CDR3. Trimming pared 3 bases from V and 11 bases from J, leaving 22 bases between. Germline values: CDR1 DFQATT, CDR2 SNEGSKA (reference sequence). The CDR3 protein is CSARGGLRVTGKLFF. In DNA, the CDR3 is TGCAGTGCTAGGGGGGGCTTAAGGGTGACGGGGAAACTGTTTTTT.

The table lists this clonotype with a few counts. This sequence joins TRBV7-2 and TRBJ1-5; D is unclear. Germline V CDR1 and CDR2: SGHTA, FQGNSA. V lost 1 base and J 7 bases, leaving 8 bases between the germline ends. This CDR3 spans 13 amino acids. This CDR3 is CASSLVREQPQHF. The CDR3 DNA reads TGTGCCAGCAGCTTAGTCCGGGAACAGCCCCAGCATTTT. The complete variable domain, with remaining parts taken from reference TRBV7-2 and TRBJ1-5, reads GAGVSQSPSNKVTEKGKDVELRCDPISGHTALYWYRQSLGQGLEFLIYFQGNSAPDKSGLPSDRFSAERTGGSVSTLTIQRTQQEDSAVYLCASSLVREQPQHFGDGTRLSIL.

This clonotype occurred many times. This chain links TRBV20-1 with TRBJ1-2; D possibly corresponds to TRBD1 (6 bases). Trimming shortened V by 0 bases and J by 7 bases, and 12 bases separated the two germline ends. The CDR3 loop spans 13 amino acids. Germline V gives CDR1 DFQATT, CDR2 SNEGSKA (reference sequence). Here the CDR3 reads CSARDGTSGGYTF. CDR3 bases: TGCAGTGCTAGAGATGGGACATCGGGTGGCTACACCTTC.

This clonotype occurred a few times. The V call is TRBV12-3 or TRBV12-4, the J call TRBJ2-2; no clear D. The CDR3 has 14 residues. Trimming took 6 bases from V and 5 from J, leaving 13 bases between them. The CDR3 region has the DNA TGTGCCAGCAGGAGCATCAGGAGAACCGGGGAGCTGTTTTTT. It yields the protein CASRSIRRTGELFF.

This clonotype was detected many times. The chain recombines TRBV12-3 or TRBV12-4 with TRBJ2-7, with 8 bases identical to TRBD2. V shed 2 bases, J shed 2 bases, and the junction held 5 bases outside the gene matches. The CDR3 runs to 15 residues. The CDR3 coding sequence is TGTGCCAGCAGTTTAAGCGGGGGACCTACCTACGAGCAGTACGTC. Translated, it gives CASSLSGGPTYEQYV.

This clonotype was seen at least ten times. The genes are TRBV4-2 and TRBJ2-5; D is unresolved. The CDR3 covers 15 residues. The V gene's germline CDR1 is LGHNA and CDR2 YNFKEQ. V was clipped by 4 bases and J by 1 base, with 13 bases between them. DNA for the CDR3: TGTGCCAGCAGCCTTTCTCCCGGCAGCCAAGAGACCCAGTACTTC. Its translation is CASSLSPGSQETQYF.

This clonotype was recorded a few times. The V call is TRBV5-1, the J call TRBJ2-3; D gene unclear. In germline, CDR1 is SGHRS, CDR2 YFSETQ. CDR3 length: 13 amino acids. Trimming took off 2 bases at V and 4 bases at J, with 8 bases between the two ends. CDR3 region: CASSLWVADTQYF. For the CDR3, the DNA is TGCGCCAGCAGCTTATGGGTGGCAGATACGCAGTATTTT.

This clonotype has just a few counts. The J gene is TRBJ1-5, the V gene TRBV4-1; possible D gene TRBD1, 6 bases. The V end lost 4 bases, the J end lost 5 bases, and 15 bases lay between the germline ends. The CDR3 is 15 residues long. Per germline, CDR1 MGHRA and CDR2 YSYEKL. CDR3 coding DNA: TGCGCCAGCAGCCCAGGACAGTCTGAATATCAGCCCCAGCATTTT. Its translation is CASSPGQSEYQPQHF.

The chain employs TRBV19 and TRBJ2-2; D unclear. Deletions cut 2 bases from V and 4 bases from J, with 5 bases between. CDR3 length equals 13 residues. Germline CDR1 and CDR2: LNHDA and SQIVND (reference sequence). For the CDR3, the DNA is TGTGCCAGTAGTATAACGATCACCGGGGAGCTGTTTTTT. Translated, it gives CASSITITGELFF.